This is a list of T cell receptor beta chains from one sample in a study of blood T cell repertoires in COVID-19. Sequenced by immunoSEQ multiplex PCR; TCRdb stores in-frame clones only, minus some. The sample consists of approximately 37,000 clones, 87% of them appearing once. Sample: peripheral blood. These receptor sequences come from an elderly man with active COVID-19. CDR3s include the opening cysteine and the closing phenylalanine or tryptophan. A D gene is named only where the DNA matches it firmly. Size values are once, few and many counts, or a class for expanded clones, and some rows have none.

v_call: TRBV6-5
clone_size: -
d_call: -
j_call: TRBJ2-2
cdr3_length: 13
cdr3_nt: TGTGCCAGCAGTTACATATATAGAGGGGAGCTGTTTTTT
cdr3_aa: CASSYIYRGELFF

v_call: TRBV4-3
clone_size: -
d_call: -
j_call: TRBJ2-5
cdr3_length: 16
cdr3_nt: TGCGCCAGCAGCCAAGATCGGCTAGCAGGCCAAGAGACCCAGTACTTC
cdr3_aa: CASSQDRLAGQETQYF

v_call: TRBV5-1
clone_size: -
d_call: -
j_call: TRBJ2-5
cdr3_length: 14
cdr3_nt: TGCGCCAGCAGCTGGAAGGGAGACCAAGAGACCCAGTACTTC
cdr3_aa: CASSWKGDQETQYF

v_call: TRBV7-9
clone_size: -
d_call: -
j_call: TRBJ2-7
cdr3_length: 14
cdr3_nt: TGTGCCAGCAGCCCGTTAAATTCCGGCTACGAGCAGTACTTC
cdr3_aa: CASSPLNSGYEQYF

v_call: TRBV24-1
clone_size: -
d_call: TRBD1
j_call: TRBJ1-1
cdr3_length: 14
cdr3_nt: TGTGCCACCAGTGATGCGACAGGGCTCGCTGAAGCTTTCTTT
cdr3_aa: CATSDATGLAEAFF

v_call: TRBV19
clone_size: -
d_call: TRBD2
j_call: TRBJ2-2
cdr3_length: 16
cdr3_nt: TGTGCCAGTAGTATAGGAAGCGGGACGAACACCGGGGAGCTGTTTTTT
cdr3_aa: CASSIGSGTNTGELFF

v_call: TRBV4-3
clone_size: -
d_call: -
j_call: TRBJ2-3
cdr3_length: 13
cdr3_nt: TGCGCCAGCAGCTACAGGGTAGAAGATACGCAGTATTTT
cdr3_aa: CASSYRVEDTQYF

v_call: TRBV12-3/TRBV12-4
clone_size: -
d_call: -
j_call: TRBJ2-1
cdr3_length: 13
cdr3_nt: TGTGCCAGCAACCGGGACTCTTCGGGTGAGCAGTTCTTC
cdr3_aa: CASNRDSSGEQFF

v_call: TRBV7-2
clone_size: -
d_call: TRBD2
j_call: TRBJ2-7
cdr3_length: 13
cdr3_nt: TGTGCCAGCAGTCCTAGCGGGAGGTACGAGCAGTACTTC
cdr3_aa: CASSPSGRYEQYF

v_call: TRBV7-9
clone_size: few
d_call: TRBD2
j_call: TRBJ2-1
cdr3_length: 16
cdr3_nt: TGTGCCAGCAGCTCCCCCCCGGGACTAGCTTCCAATGAGCAGTTCTTC
cdr3_aa: CASSSPPGLASNEQFF

v_call: TRBV7-2
clone_size: -
d_call: -
j_call: TRBJ1-6
cdr3_length: 16
cdr3_nt: TGTGCCAGCAGCTTAGTGAGGGCAGCTCAGAATTCACCCCTCCACTTT
cdr3_aa: CASSLVRAAQNSPLHF

v_call: TRBV3-1/TRBV3-2
clone_size: -
d_call: -
j_call: TRBJ2-7
cdr3_length: 14
cdr3_nt: TGTGCCAGCAGCCGAGGCAACGAACGCTACGAGCAGTACTTC
cdr3_aa: CASSRGNERYEQYF

v_call: TRBV30
clone_size: -
d_call: TRBD2
j_call: TRBJ2-1
cdr3_length: 15
cdr3_nt: TGTGCCTGGAGTTTCGGCGGGAGGCTTAACAATGAGCAGTTCTTC
cdr3_aa: CAWSFGGRLNNEQFF

v_call: TRBV28
clone_size: -
d_call: -
j_call: TRBJ2-5
cdr3_length: 14
cdr3_nt: TGTGCCAGCAGTAAAACTCGGCTACCGGGGACCCAGTACTTC
cdr3_aa: CASSKTRLPGTQYF

v_call: TRBV6-2/TRBV6-3
clone_size: -
d_call: TRBD2
j_call: TRBJ2-7
cdr3_length: 15
cdr3_nt: TGTGCCAGCAGTCCCCCTGTAGCGGGGGCCTACGAGCAGTACTTC
cdr3_aa: CASSPPVAGAYEQYF

v_call: TRBV4-3
clone_size: once
d_call: TRBD1
j_call: TRBJ2-4
cdr3_length: 16
cdr3_nt: TGCGCCAGCAGCCAATCGACAGGGGTGGCCAAAAACATTCAGTACTTC
cdr3_aa: CASSQSTGVAKNIQYF

v_call: TRBV5-6
clone_size: -
d_call: -
j_call: TRBJ1-6
cdr3_length: 14
cdr3_nt: TGTGCCAGCAGCTTGTTGGAGGGCCATTCACCCCTCCACTTT
cdr3_aa: CASSLLEGHSPLHF

v_call: TRBV28
clone_size: -
d_call: TRBD2
j_call: TRBJ2-7
cdr3_length: 14
cdr3_nt: TGTGCCAGCAGTTTATGGGGGGGGGACCACGAGCAGTACTTC
cdr3_aa: CASSLWGGDHEQYF

v_call: TRBV7-2
clone_size: once
d_call: TRBD1
j_call: TRBJ1-1
cdr3_length: 15
cdr3_nt: TGTGCCAGCAGCAGCCGGGACAGGGGGAACACTGAAGCTTTCTTT
cdr3_aa: CASSSRDRGNTEAFF

v_call: TRBV28
clone_size: -
d_call: TRBD1
j_call: TRBJ1-5
cdr3_length: 15
cdr3_nt: TGTGCCAGTAAGCTGGGGACAGGGGGCCCTCAGCCCCAGCATTTT
cdr3_aa: CASKLGTGGPQPQHF

v_call: TRBV7-9
clone_size: -
d_call: -
j_call: TRBJ2-1
cdr3_length: 13
cdr3_nt: TGTGCCAGCAGCTCATTTCCTAGCATCGAGCAGTTCTTC
cdr3_aa: CASSSFPSIEQFF

v_call: TRBV5-6
clone_size: -
d_call: TRBD2
j_call: TRBJ2-1
cdr3_length: 16
cdr3_nt: TGTGCCAGCAGCTTGGCCTCTAGCGGAGCCTACAATGAGCAGTTCTTC
cdr3_aa: CASSLASSGAYNEQFF

v_call: TRBV6-2/TRBV6-3
clone_size: -
d_call: TRBD1
j_call: TRBJ2-7
cdr3_length: 14
cdr3_nt: TGTGCCAGCAGCAGGACAGGGGGCTCCTACGAGCAGTACTTC
cdr3_aa: CASSRTGGSYEQYF

v_call: TRBV6-2/TRBV6-3
clone_size: -
d_call: -
j_call: TRBJ1-1
cdr3_length: 14
cdr3_nt: TGTGCCAGCAGTGCAGGGATTTCGAACACTGAAGCTTTCTTT
cdr3_aa: CASSAGISNTEAFF

v_call: TRBV4-1
clone_size: -
d_call: -
j_call: TRBJ2-7
cdr3_length: 14
cdr3_nt: TGCGCCAGCAGCCTTGGGGCAGGCTCCTACGAGCAGTACTTC
cdr3_aa: CASSLGAGSYEQYF

v_call: TRBV20-1
clone_size: -
d_call: -
j_call: TRBJ1-5
cdr3_length: 14
cdr3_nt: TGCAGTGCTAGTACGCAGGGCCGCAATCAGCCCCAGCATTTT
cdr3_aa: CSASTQGRNQPQHF

v_call: TRBV11-2
clone_size: -
d_call: -
j_call: TRBJ2-3
cdr3_length: 12
cdr3_nt: TGTGCCAGCAGCGGCGCTAGGGATACGCAGTATTTT
cdr3_aa: CASSGARDTQYF

v_call: TRBV28
clone_size: -
d_call: -
j_call: TRBJ1-1
cdr3_length: 14
cdr3_nt: TGTGCCAGCAGTTTAGTTGCAGGGAACACTGAAGCTTTCTTT
cdr3_aa: CASSLVAGNTEAFF

v_call: TRBV5-1
clone_size: -
d_call: TRBD1
j_call: TRBJ1-4
cdr3_length: 16
cdr3_nt: TGCGCCAGCAGCTTATCAGGGGGGTTGACTAATGAAAAACTGTTTTTT
cdr3_aa: CASSLSGGLTNEKLFF

v_call: TRBV5-5
clone_size: -
d_call: -
j_call: TRBJ2-7
cdr3_length: 12
cdr3_nt: TGTGCCAGCAGTACAGGTTCCTACGAGCAGTACTTC
cdr3_aa: CASSTGSYEQYF

v_call: TRBV18
clone_size: -
d_call: TRBD2
j_call: TRBJ2-5
cdr3_length: 15
cdr3_nt: TGTGCCAGCTCACCGGACCTAGCGGGCCAAGAGACCCAGTACTTC
cdr3_aa: CASSPDLAGQETQYF

v_call: TRBV27
clone_size: -
d_call: TRBD1
j_call: TRBJ1-2
cdr3_length: 15
cdr3_nt: TGTGCCAGCAGTTTATTGGGCACAGGGGTCTATGGCTACACCTTC
cdr3_aa: CASSLLGTGVYGYTF

v_call: TRBV28
clone_size: -
d_call: TRBD1
j_call: TRBJ2-3
cdr3_length: 16
cdr3_nt: TGTGCCAGCACAGGGGCATACAGGGGTAGCGCAGATACGCAGTATTTT
cdr3_aa: CASTGAYRGSADTQYF

v_call: TRBV30
clone_size: -
d_call: -
j_call: TRBJ2-4
cdr3_length: 14
cdr3_nt: TGTGCCTGGAGAAGCCCGATAGCCAAAAACATTCAGTACTTC
cdr3_aa: CAWRSPIAKNIQYF

v_call: TRBV5-1
clone_size: -
d_call: TRBD2
j_call: TRBJ2-1
cdr3_length: 17
cdr3_nt: TGCGCCAGCAGCTTGGGGAACCTAGCGGGGTCCTACAATGAGCAGTTCTTC
cdr3_aa: CASSLGNLAGSYNEQFF

v_call: TRBV30
clone_size: -
d_call: -
j_call: TRBJ2-7
cdr3_length: 13
cdr3_nt: TGTGCCTGGAGTGCGGAGGGGATTGGCGGGCAGTACTTC
cdr3_aa: CAWSAEGIGGQYF

v_call: TRBV9
clone_size: -
d_call: -
j_call: TRBJ2-7
cdr3_length: 13
cdr3_nt: TGTGCCAGCAGCGTAGTCGCCGGGTACGAGCAGTACTTC
cdr3_aa: CASSVVAGYEQYF

v_call: TRBV9
clone_size: -
d_call: -
j_call: TRBJ2-2
cdr3_length: 15
cdr3_nt: TGTGCCAGCAGCGTAGGCAGGGCTAACACCGGGGAGCTGTTTTTT
cdr3_aa: CASSVGRANTGELFF

v_call: TRBV20-1
clone_size: -
d_call: -
j_call: TRBJ1-2
cdr3_length: 11
cdr3_nt: TGCAGTGCTAGAGGCAGCTATGGCTACACCTTC
cdr3_aa: CSARGSYGYTF

v_call: TRBV5-5
clone_size: -
d_call: TRBD2
j_call: TRBJ2-3
cdr3_length: 15
cdr3_nt: TGTGCCAGCAGAATTAGCGGGAGGGTAGGAGATACGCAGTATTTT
cdr3_aa: CASRISGRVGDTQYF

v_call: TRBV6-4
clone_size: once
d_call: -
j_call: TRBJ2-2
cdr3_length: 13
cdr3_nt: TGTGCCAGCAGTGAAACTCCCACCGGGGAGCTGTTTTTT
cdr3_aa: CASSETPTGELFF

v_call: TRBV5-4
clone_size: -
d_call: TRBD2
j_call: TRBJ2-5
cdr3_length: 14
cdr3_nt: TGTGCCAGCAGGGGGGAGGGATATCAAGAGACCCAGTACTTC
cdr3_aa: CASRGEGYQETQYF

v_call: TRBV29-1
clone_size: -
d_call: TRBD1
j_call: TRBJ1-3
cdr3_length: 14
cdr3_nt: TGCAGCGTGGAAACGACAGGGTTTGGAAACACCATATATTTT
cdr3_aa: CSVETTGFGNTIYF

v_call: TRBV18
clone_size: -
d_call: TRBD2
j_call: TRBJ2-5
cdr3_length: 14
cdr3_nt: TGTGCCAGCTCAGCGGGACTAGGCAAAGAGACCCAGTACTTC
cdr3_aa: CASSAGLGKETQYF

v_call: TRBV5-6
clone_size: -
d_call: -
j_call: TRBJ2-5
cdr3_length: 12
cdr3_nt: TGTGCCAGCAGTGTGACATCAGAGACCCAGTACTTC
cdr3_aa: CASSVTSETQYF

v_call: TRBV7-2
clone_size: -
d_call: -
j_call: TRBJ1-1
cdr3_length: 14
cdr3_nt: TGTGCCAGCAGAGGAGCGGCCCAGAACACTGAAGCTTTCTTT
cdr3_aa: CASRGAAQNTEAFF

v_call: TRBV12-3/TRBV12-4
clone_size: -
d_call: TRBD1
j_call: TRBJ2-7
cdr3_length: 13
cdr3_nt: TGTGCCAGCAGTTTCAGGGGGCCCTACGAGCAGTACTTC
cdr3_aa: CASSFRGPYEQYF

v_call: TRBV15
clone_size: -
d_call: TRBD2
j_call: TRBJ2-7
cdr3_length: 17
cdr3_nt: TGTGCCACCAGCAGTGCCACCAATAGCGGGAGCTCCTACGAGCAGTACTTC
cdr3_aa: CATSSATNSGSSYEQYF

v_call: TRBV28
clone_size: once
d_call: TRBD2
j_call: TRBJ2-5
cdr3_length: 16
cdr3_nt: TGTGCCAGCAGTTTGGGGCTAGCGGGAGGACAAGAGACCCAGTACTTC
cdr3_aa: CASSLGLAGGQETQYF

v_call: TRBV5-4
clone_size: once
d_call: TRBD1
j_call: TRBJ1-2
cdr3_length: 13
cdr3_nt: TGTGCCAGCAGCACCGGGACAGAAGATGGCTACACCTTC
cdr3_aa: CASSTGTEDGYTF

v_call: TRBV30
clone_size: -
d_call: -
j_call: TRBJ2-1
cdr3_length: 12
cdr3_nt: TGTGCCGCTACAGGGAACTACAATGAGCAGTTCTTC
cdr3_aa: CAATGNYNEQFF

v_call: TRBV28
clone_size: few
d_call: TRBD1
j_call: TRBJ1-5
cdr3_length: 14
cdr3_nt: TGTGCCAGCAGTTTTGACAGGGTGAGTCAGCCCCAGCATTTT
cdr3_aa: CASSFDRVSQPQHF

v_call: TRBV5-1
clone_size: once
d_call: TRBD1
j_call: TRBJ1-6
cdr3_length: 16
cdr3_nt: TGCGCCAGCAGCTCGGCGATGGGACAGGGTTGGGCACCCCTCCACTTT
cdr3_aa: CASSSAMGQGWAPLHF

v_call: TRBV10-2
clone_size: -
d_call: TRBD1
j_call: TRBJ2-1
cdr3_length: 13
cdr3_nt: TGCGCCACTGGACAGGGGGCGGGGAATGAGCAGTTCTTC
cdr3_aa: CATGQGAGNEQFF

v_call: TRBV4-3
clone_size: -
d_call: TRBD1
j_call: TRBJ2-1
cdr3_length: 15
cdr3_nt: TGCGCCAGCAGCCAAGCTGGACAGGGCATCAATGAGCAGTTCTTC
cdr3_aa: CASSQAGQGINEQFF

v_call: TRBV3-1/TRBV3-2
clone_size: -
d_call: -
j_call: TRBJ2-5
cdr3_length: 15
cdr3_nt: TGTGCCAGCAGCCAAGCCGGACAGCCACCGGAGACCCAGTACTTC
cdr3_aa: CASSQAGQPPETQYF

v_call: TRBV6-5
clone_size: -
d_call: TRBD2
j_call: TRBJ2-2
cdr3_length: 15
cdr3_nt: TGTGCCAGCAGATCGGGAGGGTATTCCACCGGGGAGCTGTTTTTT
cdr3_aa: CASRSGGYSTGELFF

v_call: TRBV28
clone_size: -
d_call: -
j_call: TRBJ1-6
cdr3_length: 15
cdr3_nt: TGTGCCAGCATCCCGTCGCGGGGGGGGAATTCACCCCTCCACTTT
cdr3_aa: CASIPSRGGNSPLHF

v_call: TRBV9
clone_size: -
d_call: -
j_call: TRBJ2-1
cdr3_length: 15
cdr3_nt: TGTGCCAGCAGCCCCCAAACAGGGACCTACAATGAGCAGTTCTTC
cdr3_aa: CASSPQTGTYNEQFF

v_call: TRBV14
clone_size: -
d_call: -
j_call: TRBJ1-6
cdr3_length: 13
cdr3_nt: TGTGCCAGCAGCCACAGGGGTGATTCACCCCTCCACTTT
cdr3_aa: CASSHRGDSPLHF